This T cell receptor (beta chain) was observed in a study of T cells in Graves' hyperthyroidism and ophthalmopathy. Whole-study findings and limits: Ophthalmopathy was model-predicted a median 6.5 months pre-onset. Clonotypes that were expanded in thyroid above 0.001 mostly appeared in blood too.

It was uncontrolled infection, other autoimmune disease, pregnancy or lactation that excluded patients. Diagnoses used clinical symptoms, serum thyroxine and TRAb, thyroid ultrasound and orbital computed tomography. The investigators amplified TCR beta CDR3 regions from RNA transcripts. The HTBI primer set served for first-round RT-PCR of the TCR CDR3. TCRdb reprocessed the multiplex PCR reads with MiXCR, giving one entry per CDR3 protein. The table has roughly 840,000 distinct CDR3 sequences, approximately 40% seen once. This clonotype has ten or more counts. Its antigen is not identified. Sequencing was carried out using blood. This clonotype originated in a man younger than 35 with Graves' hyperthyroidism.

CDR3 sequence (DNA): TGTGCCAGCAGCTTCGGGGTCTACGAGCAGTACTTC. Its translation: CASSFGVYEQYF. V and J are TRBV7-9 and TRBJ2-7; D might be TRBD2 (5 bases). Germline CDR1 and CDR2: SEHNR and FQNEAQ (reference sequence). V was shortened by 3 bases and J by 3 bases, with 6 bases between the two germline ends. The CDR3 covers 12 residues.